The subject of this entry is one T cell receptor beta chain. Its antigen is not known. Both 60 Vbeta primers and 13 Jbeta primers went into the PCR. Profiling relied on immunoSEQ multiplex PCR, and the TCRdb table lists in-frame clones only, not all of them. The sample lists around 100,000 clones; approximately 87% were seen once. This record belongs to a study of cytomegalovirus exposure and HLA in healthy donors. General study findings and limits: Immune exposure information available was restricted to CMV serostatus.

V was trimmed by 2 bases and J by 3 bases, leaving 10 bases between them. CDR1 is SGHDN and CDR2 is FVKESK in the germline V gene. This CDR3 has 15 amino acids. This receptor was obtained from a man aged 35 to 55 in good health and CMV-seronegative. Input material: PBMCs. The V and J genes are TRBV14 and TRBJ2-2; perhaps TRBD2 as D (5 bases). The CDR3 loop reads CASSQRGRDTGELFF. The CDR3 nucleotides are TGTGCCAGCAGCCAACGGGGAAGAGACACCGGGGAGCTGTTTTTT. The full variable domain, rest sourced from reference TRBV14 and TRBJ2-2, is EAGVTQFPSHSVIEKGQTVTLRCDPISGHDNLYWYRRVMGKEIKFLLHFVKESKQDESGMPNNRFLAERTGGTYSTLKVQPAELEDSGVYFCASSQRGRDTGELFFGEGSRLTVL.